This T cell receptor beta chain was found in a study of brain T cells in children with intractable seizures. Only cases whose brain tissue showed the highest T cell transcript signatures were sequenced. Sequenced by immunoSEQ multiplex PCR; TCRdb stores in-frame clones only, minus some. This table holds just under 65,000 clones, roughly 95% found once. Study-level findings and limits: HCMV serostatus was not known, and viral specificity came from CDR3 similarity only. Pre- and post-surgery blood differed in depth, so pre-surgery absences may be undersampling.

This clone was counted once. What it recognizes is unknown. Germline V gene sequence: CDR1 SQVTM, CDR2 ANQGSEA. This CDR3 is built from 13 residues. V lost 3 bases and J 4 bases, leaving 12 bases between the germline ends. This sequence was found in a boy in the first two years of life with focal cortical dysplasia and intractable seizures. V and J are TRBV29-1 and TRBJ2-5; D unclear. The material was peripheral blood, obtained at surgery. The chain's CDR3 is CSVEDRTAETQYF. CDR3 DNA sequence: TGCAGCGTTGAGGATCGGACGGCAGAGACCCAGTACTTC.